This passage covers 13 T cell receptor beta chains from one sample sequenced in a study of T cells after yellow fever vaccination. TCRdb independently ran MiXCR on the 5' RACE reads; one entry per CDR3 protein. The sample lists some 500,000 distinct CDR3 sequences, approximately 15% occurring once. The source material was PBMCs, sampled on the day of the yellow fever booster vaccination. The receptors derive from a man younger than 45 who received the YFV17D yellow fever vaccine.

A few counts support this clonotype. The chain carries TRBV6-5 and TRBJ2-1, with D perhaps matching TRBD2 (6 bases). The CDR3 totals 13 residues. Between the trimmed V and J ends, which lost 2 bases and 5 bases, there was a span of 7 bases. Germline CDR1 reads MNHEY; CDR2 reads SVGAGI. CDR3 residues: CASSYVADNEQFF. CDR3 nucleotides: TGTGCCAGCAGTTACGTAGCGGACAATGAGCAGTTCTTC.

This clonotype was observed a few times. This chain uses TRBV24-1 with TRBJ2-1; 8 bases fit TRBD1. V lost 4 bases and J lost 6; bases outside the gene matches: 4. The CDR3 loop spans 14 amino acids. Per the germline V gene, CDR1 is KGHDR and CDR2 is SFDVKD. The chain's CDR3 is CATSDQGALNEQFF. CDR3 nucleotide sequence: TGTGCCACCAGTGACCAGGGGGCGCTCAATGAGCAGTTCTTC.

The chain recombines TRBV7-9 with TRBJ2-1; D gene uncertain. The germline V and J ends were trimmed by 5 bases and 6 bases, with 14 bases remaining between them. This CDR3 region has 14 residues. Germline-derived CDR1 and CDR2 are SEHNR and FQNEAQ (reference sequence). The CDR3 spells CASSRLDGRNEQFF. CDR3 DNA sequence: TGTGCCAGCAGCAGGCTCGACGGGCGCAATGAGCAGTTCTTC.

This clonotype was seen a few times. The chain uses TRBV7-3 and TRBJ2-2, with 9 bases that match TRBD2. V shed 5 bases and J 6 bases; nucleotides not matched to a gene: 4. Germline V lookup: CDR1 SGHTA, CDR2 FQGTGA. The CDR3 covers 14 residues. This CDR3 is CASSAGLAAGELFF. In DNA form, the CDR3 reads TGTGCCAGCAGCGCGGGACTAGCCGCCGGGGAGCTGTTTTTT. Looking up the rest from reference TRBV7-3 and TRBJ2-2 gives the full variable domain: GAGVSQTPSNKVTEKGKYVELRCDPISGHTALYWYRQSLGQGPEFLIYFQGTGAADDSGLPNDRFFAVRPEGSVSTLKIQRTERGDSAVYLCASSAGLAAGELFFGEGSRLTVL.

The chain carries TRBV6-2 or TRBV6-3 and TRBJ2-5; D is unresolved. Trimming stripped 3 bases from V and 1 base from J, with 12 bases between. This CDR3 is built from 15 residues. In germline, CDR1 is MNHEY, CDR2 SVGEGT. The chain's CDR3 is CASSYLPAAQETQYF. The CDR3 DNA reads TGTGCCAGCAGTTATCTTCCGGCGGCCCAAGAGACCCAGTACTTC.

This clonotype has more than one count but fewer than ten. This sequence joins TRBV7-2 and TRBJ2-1; perhaps TRBD1 as D (6 bases). Germline CDR1 is SGHTA and CDR2 is FQGNSA. This CDR3 contains 12 residues. V was clipped by 7 bases and J by 6 bases, with 10 bases between them. CDR3 nucleotide sequence: TGTGCCAGCACCCTGGACAGCAATGAGCAGTTCTTC. This gives the protein CASTLDSNEQFF.

A few counts support this clonotype. This chain joins TRBV29-1 and TRBJ2-5; D gene uncertain. CDR3 length equals 12 residues. Germline CDR1 SQVTM, CDR2 ANQGSEA. V was trimmed by 3 bases and J by 5 bases, leaving 10 bases between them. CDR3 amino acids: CSVDSLAETQYF. Written as DNA, the CDR3 is TGCAGCGTTGACTCTTTGGCGGAGACCCAGTACTTC. Complete variable domain (other parts from reference TRBV29-1 and TRBJ2-5): SAVISQKPSRDICQRGTSLTIQCQVDSQVTMMFWYRQQPGQSLTLIATANQGSEATYESGFVIDKFPISRPNLTFSTLTVSNMSPEDSSIYLCSVDSLAETQYFGPGTRLLVL.

The chain carries TRBV20-1 and TRBJ2-7; 10 nucleotides line up with TRBD1. Germline V gene sequence: CDR1 DFQATT, CDR2 SNEGSKA (reference sequence). The ends lost 5 bases at V and 3 bases at J; junction bases unmatched: 1. The CDR3 spans 12 residues. The CDR3 sequence is CSAGQGGYEQYF. The CDR3 DNA sequence: TGCAGTGCTGGACAGGGGGGCTACGAGCAGTACTTC.

The rearrangement joins TRBV4-3 to TRBJ1-2; no clear D. CDR1 and CDR2 from the germline V gene are LGHNA and YSLEER. Trimming removed 0 bases at V and 8 bases at J, with 16 bases between. The CDR3 is 15 amino acids. In nucleotides, the CDR3 is TGCGCCAGCAGCCAAGATCGAGATCCCCGAGAGGGCTACACCTTC. Its translation is CASSQDRDPREGYTF.

The gene calls are TRBV28 and TRBJ2-1, with unresolved D. This CDR3 is built from 12 residues. The V end was cut by 5 bases, the J end by 15 bases, with 17 bases between. The V gene's germline CDR1 is MDHEN and CDR2 SYDVKM. CDR3 sequence reads: CASSQDPQNRFF. The CDR3 coding sequence is TGTGCCAGCAGTCAAGACCCCCAAAATAGGTTCTTC.

This clonotype has a count of ten or more. This chain connects TRBV5-1 to TRBJ2-1; D is ambiguous. Trimming stripped 0 bases from V and 4 bases from J, with 2 bases between. CDR1 SGHRS and CDR2 YFSETQ come from the germline V gene. There are 12 residues in the CDR3. Here the CDR3 reads CASSLAYNEQFF. The DNA for the CDR3 is TGCGCCAGCAGCTTGGCGTACAATGAGCAGTTCTTC.

This clonotype has more than one count but fewer than ten. The CDR3 sequence: CASSPPSGRFNEQFF. CDR3 nucleotide sequence: TGTGCCAGCAGCCCACCTAGCGGGAGGTTTAATGAGCAGTTCTTC. The chain carries TRBV7-8 and TRBJ2-1; 11 bases match TRBD2. The CDR3 extends over 15 amino acids. V trimming: 5 bases; J trimming: 7 bases; junction bases outside the gene matches: 7. In germline, CDR1 is SGHVS, CDR2 FQNEAQ.

This chain connects TRBV27 to TRBJ2-3, with 10 bases matching TRBD2. CDR3 length: 18 residues. With 0 bases clipped from V and 2 bases from J, the junction kept 8 bases outside the gene matches. Looked up from germline, CDR1 is MNHEY and CDR2 is SMNVEV (reference sequence). DNA for the CDR3: TGTGCCAGCAGTTTATCCAGGCCGGGACTAGCGACCACAGATACGCAGTATTTT. It specifies CASSLSRPGLATTDTQYF.